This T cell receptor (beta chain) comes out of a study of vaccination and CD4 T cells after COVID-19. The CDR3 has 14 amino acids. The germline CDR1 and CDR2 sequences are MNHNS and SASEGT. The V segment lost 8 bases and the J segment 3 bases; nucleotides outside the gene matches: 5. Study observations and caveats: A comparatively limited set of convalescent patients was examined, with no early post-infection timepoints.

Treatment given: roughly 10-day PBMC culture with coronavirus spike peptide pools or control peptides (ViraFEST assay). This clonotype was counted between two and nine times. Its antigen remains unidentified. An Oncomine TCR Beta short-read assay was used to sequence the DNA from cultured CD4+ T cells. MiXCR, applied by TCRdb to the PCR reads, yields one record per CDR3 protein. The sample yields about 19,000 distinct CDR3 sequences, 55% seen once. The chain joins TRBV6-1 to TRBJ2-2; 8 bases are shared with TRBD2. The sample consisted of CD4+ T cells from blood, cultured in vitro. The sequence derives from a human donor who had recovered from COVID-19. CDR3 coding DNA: TGTGCCAGCTACACCGGGGGGGACACCGGGGAGCTGTTTTTT. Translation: CASYTGGDTGELFF.